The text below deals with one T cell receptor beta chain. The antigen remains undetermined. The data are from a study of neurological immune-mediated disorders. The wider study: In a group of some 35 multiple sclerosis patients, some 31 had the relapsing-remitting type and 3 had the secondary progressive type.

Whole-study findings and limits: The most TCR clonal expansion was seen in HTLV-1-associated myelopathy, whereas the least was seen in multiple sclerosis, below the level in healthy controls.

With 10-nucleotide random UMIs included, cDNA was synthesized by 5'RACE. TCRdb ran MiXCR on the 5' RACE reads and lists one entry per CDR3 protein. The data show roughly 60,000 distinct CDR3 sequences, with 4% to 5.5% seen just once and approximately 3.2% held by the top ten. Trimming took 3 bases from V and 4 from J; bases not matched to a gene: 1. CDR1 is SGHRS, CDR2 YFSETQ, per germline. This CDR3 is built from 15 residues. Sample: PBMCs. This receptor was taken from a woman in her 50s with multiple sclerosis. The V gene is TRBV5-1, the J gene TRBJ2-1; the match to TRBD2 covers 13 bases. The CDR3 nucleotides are TGCGCCAGCAGCTGGACTAGCGGGGGATACAATGAGCAGTTCTTC. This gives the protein CASSWTSGGYNEQFF.